The 27 T cell receptor beta chains below come from one sample, sequenced in a study of T cells expressing NK-cell markers. TCRdb re-called the 5' RACE reads and shows each CDR3 protein once, DNA omitted. This specimen shows about 550,000 distinct CDR3 sequences; the ten leading clones hold approximately 3.5%. Specimen: blood T cells: a sorted CD56 or NKG2C T cell subset, CD4+ or CD8+ T cells, or bulk PBMC T cells (not recorded which). The source is a young man in good health.

CDR3 sequence reads: CASSEGGARLYEQYF. This chain connects TRBV6-1 to TRBJ2-7; there is no DNA to check the TCRdb D call of TRBD1. Per the germline V gene, CDR1 is MNHNS and CDR2 is SASEGT. The length of the CDR3 is 15 residues.

The CDR3 sequence: CATSDPGQGAGETQYF. The chain uses TRBV24-1 and TRBJ2-5; checking the TCRdb D call of TRBD1 is not possible without DNA. Germline V gene data show CDR1 as KGHDR and CDR2 as SFDVKD. The CDR3 has 16 amino acids.

The chain is built from TRBV7-6 and TRBJ2-1; no DNA is available, so the TRBD1 call from TCRdb remains unchecked. The CDR3 loop spans 17 amino acids. From germline, CDR1 is SGHVS and CDR2 FNYEAQ. The CDR3 spells CASSPLGLANSYNEQFF.

V is TRBV5-1 and J is TRBJ2-5; TCRdb's D call, TRBD2, is unchecked because there is no DNA. This CDR3 has 16 amino acids. Germline V gene data show CDR1 as SGHRS and CDR2 as YFSETQ. CDR3 loop: CASSKLAGQYQETQYF.

The genes are TRBV12-3 or TRBV12-4 and TRBJ1-1; TCRdb reports TRBD1, a call that lacks DNA to check it against. The CDR3 loop spans 14 amino acids. The CDR3 spells CASSLTGKDTEAFF.

The chain employs TRBV28 and TRBJ2-1; TCRdb proposes TRBD2, but this gene call is untestable without DNA. The CDR3 extends over 16 amino acids. CDR1 is MDHEN, CDR2 SYDVKM, per germline. CDR3 amino acids: CASSLFRLASQGEQFF.

This chain joins TRBV25-1 and TRBJ1-5; TCRdb indicates TRBD1, and absent DNA this call remains unverified. The germline V gene has CDR1 MGHDK and CDR2 SYGVNS. CDR3 length: 14 residues. CDR3 region: CASSGTGGGQPQHF.

The chain is built from TRBV12-3 or TRBV12-4 and TRBJ2-6. The CDR3 is made up of 15 amino acids. The CDR3 protein is CASRGSGSGANVLTF.

The V gene is TRBV20-1, the J gene TRBJ2-1; the TCRdb D gene call, TRBD1, has no DNA to confirm it. Per the germline V gene, CDR1 is DFQATT and CDR2 is SNEGSKA (reference sequence). CDR3 length equals 14 residues. This CDR3 is CSAGATGAVNEQFF.

The V and J genes are TRBV7-9 and TRBJ2-2; the D gene TCRdb calls, TRBD2, cannot be checked with no DNA. CDR3 length equals 15 residues. CDR1 and CDR2 from the germline V gene are SEHNR and FQNEAQ (reference sequence). Here the CDR3 reads CASTAGASYTGELFF.

The rearrangement uses TRBV11-2 and TRBJ2-3; there is no DNA to check the TCRdb D call of TRBD1. CDR1 SGHAT and CDR2 FQNNGV come from the germline V gene. This CDR3 comprises 14 residues. The CDR3 spells CASSLEQGFYTQYF.

This chain uses TRBV21-1 with TRBJ2-7; the D call from TCRdb, TRBD2, cannot be confirmed without DNA. TRBV21-1 is labeled a pseudogene. This CDR3 comprises 16 residues. CDR3 sequence: CASSTGTSGTLYEQYF.

The chain couples TRBV10-3 to TRBJ2-7; TCRdb's assignment of TRBD2 cannot be checked, as there is no DNA. Germline V gene data show CDR1 as ENHRY and CDR2 as SYGVKD. The CDR3 spans 15 residues. The CDR3 loop reads CAISEKPGGSWEQYF.

The chain couples TRBV10-3 to TRBJ2-2; without DNA, the TCRdb call of TRBD2 cannot be checked. The CDR3 spans 13 residues. Germline V CDR1 and CDR2: ENHRY, SYGVKD. The CDR3 spells CAISPGLGGELFF.

The chain couples TRBV6-5 to TRBJ1-5; TCRdb selects TRBD1, and the lack of DNA leaves this call unchecked. The CDR3 is 16 residues long. Germline assignment: CDR1 MNHEY and CDR2 SVGAGI. The CDR3 loop is CASSYSKQGGNQPQHF.

The CDR3 is CASSPEAGVRYEQYF. V and J are TRBV12-3 or TRBV12-4 and TRBJ2-7; TCRdb proposes TRBD2, but this gene call is untestable without DNA. There are 15 residues in the CDR3.

V usage is TRBV29-1 and J usage is TRBJ2-1; TCRdb lists TRBD1, though no DNA is available to test this call. This CDR3 contains 13 residues. Germline values: CDR1 SQVTM, CDR2 ANQGSEA. CDR3 in amino acids: CSVGRGSYNEQFF.

V usage is TRBV7-9 and J usage is TRBJ2-5; there is no DNA to check the TCRdb D call of TRBD1. CDR3 length: 15 amino acids. Germline loops: CDR1 SEHNR, CDR2 FQNEAQ (reference sequence). Here the CDR3 reads CASSLRDRSQETQYF. Full variable domain (outside the CDR3, taken from reference TRBV7-9 and TRBJ2-5): DTGVSQNPRHKITKRGQNVTFRCDPISEHNRLYWYRQTLGQGPEFLTYFQNEAQLEKSRLLSDRFSAERPKGSFSTLEIQRTEQGDSAMYLCASSLRDRSQETQYFGPGTRLLVL.

The chain is built from TRBV20-1 and TRBJ2-1. Germline assignment: CDR1 DFQATT and CDR2 SNEGSKA (reference sequence). This CDR3 is built from 11 residues. CDR3: CSAGRLEETFF.

This chain connects TRBV5-1 to TRBJ2-5; there is no DNA to check the TCRdb D call of TRBD1. CDR3 length: 15 residues. Germline V gene data show CDR1 as SGHRS and CDR2 as YFSETQ. The CDR3 loop reads CASSLAVGTEETQYF. The full variable domain, its missing parts supplied by reference TRBV5-1 and TRBJ2-5, is KAGVTQTPRYLIKTRGQQVTLSCSPISGHRSVSWYQQTPGQGLQFLFEYFSETQRNKGNFPGRFSGRQFSNSRSEMNVSTLELGDSALYLCASSLAVGTEETQYFGPGTRLLVL.

The CDR3 is CAISQTGTGGQPQHF. The genes are TRBV10-3 and TRBJ1-5; TCRdb's D call of TRBD1 is untestable without DNA. In germline, CDR1 is ENHRY, CDR2 SYGVKD. The CDR3 extends over 15 amino acids.

The chain's CDR3 is CASSPGQGSIQYF. V gene TRBV18 combines with J gene TRBJ2-4; TCRdb's D call of TRBD1 is untestable without DNA. Germline V CDR1 and CDR2: KGHSH, LQKENI. The CDR3 is 13 residues long.

The chain is built from TRBV7-9 and TRBJ2-7; the D gene TCRdb calls, TRBD1, cannot be checked with no DNA. In germline, CDR1 is SEHNR, CDR2 FQNEAQ (reference sequence). This CDR3 region has 13 residues. CDR3 sequence: CASIHRESYEQYF.

The chain employs TRBV4-1 and TRBJ1-5; with no DNA, the TCRdb D assignment of TRBD1 cannot be verified. Germline V gene data show CDR1 as MGHRA and CDR2 as YSYEKL. This CDR3 is 17 amino acids long. The CDR3 is CASSPEEGTGGRQPQHF.

The chain combines TRBV20-1 with TRBJ1-4. CDR1 is DFQATT, CDR2 SNEGSKA, per germline (reference sequence). The CDR3 loop spans 16 amino acids. The CDR3 spells CSARESRTGGNEKLFF.

The chain has TRBV28 and TRBJ2-3; as DNA is missing, the TRBD1 call by TCRdb cannot be tested. Germline lookup yields CDR1 MDHEN and CDR2 SYDVKM. The CDR3 has 15 residues. The CDR3 loop is CASSKTGTSGDTQYF.

The V gene is TRBV15, the J gene TRBJ2-2. Per germline, CDR1 LNHNV and CDR2 YYDKDF (reference sequence). The CDR3 spans 14 residues. CDR3 region: CATSREAAIGELFF.